These T cell receptor beta chains were read from a single sample in a study of cytomegalovirus exposure and HLA in healthy donors. Profiled with immunoSEQ multiplex PCR; TCRdb holds only in-frame clones, not every one. Counted here are tens of thousands of clones, 60% to 85% occurring once; the ten biggest clones make up roughly 5%. The source material was PBMCs. The origin of the receptors is a young man in good health and CMV-seropositive. CDR3s include the opening cysteine and the closing phenylalanine or tryptophan. Each record gives: D gene, J gene, V gene, CDR3 length, clone size, CDR3 DNA, CDR3 protein. A D gene is named only where the DNA matches it firmly. Size tells how often a clone was seen (once, few, many) or the class of an expanded clone, and some rows leave it out.

>.|TRBJ1-6|TRBV5-3|15|once
TGTGCCAGAAGCTTGGGGGAGGGCCATAATTCACCCCTCCACTTT
CARSLGEGHNSPLHF
>TRBD1|TRBJ1-5|TRBV6-5|14|.
TGTGCCAGCAGAGACAGGGGGGTCGATCAGCCCCAGCATTTT
CASRDRGVDQPQHF
>TRBD2|TRBJ2-1|TRBV4-3|13|few
TGCGCCAGCAGCCACCTAATAGCGGGGGAGCAGTTCTTC
CASSHLIAGEQFF
>TRBD2|TRBJ2-3|TRBV11-2|16|once
TGTGCCAGCAGCCCCAGACTAGCGGGAGGGTGGGATACGCAGTATTTT
CASSPRLAGGWDTQYF
>.|TRBJ2-1|TRBV4-1|16|few
TGCGCCAGCAGCTCTTTCGCCGGGACTGCCTACAATGAGCAGTTCTTC
CASSSFAGTAYNEQFF
>.|TRBJ1-4|TRBV28|12|few
TGTGCCAGCAGTCCCTGGGGCAGTAAACTGTTTTTT
CASSPWGSKLFF
>.|TRBJ2-2|TRBV18|16|.
TGTGCCAGCTCACTGGCCCGGGACACACTTTCGGGGGAGCTGTTTTTT
CASSLARDTLSGELFF
>TRBD1|TRBJ1-2|TRBV18|14|.
TGTGCCAGCTCACCCATGGACAGGAACTATGGCTACACCTTC
CASSPMDRNYGYTF
>TRBD1|TRBJ1-4|TRBV27|14|.
TGTGCCAGCAGTCCCACAGGGGTGAGAGAAAAACTGTTTTTT
CASSPTGVREKLFF
>TRBD1|TRBJ2-1|TRBV7-9|15|.
TGTGCCAGCAGCGTTGGCCCAGGGGGCATGGATGAGCAGTTCTTC
CASSVGPGGMDEQFF
>TRBD2|TRBJ2-1|TRBV9|15|.
TGTGCCAGCAGCGTGGGCGGGACTAGCGGGCTTGAGCAGTTCTTC
CASSVGGTSGLEQFF
>TRBD1|TRBJ2-7|TRBV19|15|once
TGTGCCAGTAGTTTAGGGACAGGGGGCTTCTACGAGCAGTACTTC
CASSLGTGGFYEQYF
>.|TRBJ2-3|TRBV2|17|.
TGTGCCAGCACAAGTCCCGAGGACAGTCTTAGCACAGATACGCAGTATTTT
CASTSPEDSLSTDTQYF
>.|TRBJ1-4|TRBV7-2|15|few
TGTGCCAGCAGCCCCCCCCCACGAGATAATGAAAAACTGTTTTTT
CASSPPPRDNEKLFF
>TRBD1|TRBJ1-2|TRBV5-4|11|.
TGTGCCAGCAGTCGACAGGGCACAGACACCTTC
CASSRQGTDTF
>TRBD1|TRBJ2-1|TRBV2|15|.
TGTGCCAGCAGTATACCGGGACAGGGACGGGCTGAGCAGTTCTTC
CASSIPGQGRAEQFF
>TRBD1|TRBJ2-2|TRBV9|13|.
TGTGCCAGCACGGACAGGGGAATCGGGGAGCTGTTTTTT
CASTDRGIGELFF
>.|TRBJ1-1|TRBV6-1|10|.
TGTGCCAGCAGTGTATTTGAAGCTTTCTTT
CASSVFEAFF
>.|TRBJ1-2|TRBV7-9|11|.
TGTTCCAGCAGCCCAGGGGATGGCTACACCTTC
CSSSPGDGYTF
>.|TRBJ1-5|TRBV6-1|14|.
TGTGCCAGCAGTGGGGCCTATAGCAATCAGCCCCAGCATTTT
CASSGAYSNQPQHF
>.|TRBJ2-7|TRBV7-9|15|.
TGTGCCAGCAGCTCTATTCAGGGGATATCCTACGAGCAGTACTTC
CASSSIQGISYEQYF
>TRBD1|TRBJ1-3|TRBV9|17|.
TGTGCCAGCAGCGGAGCAGGGGGCCACCTCTCTGGAAACACCATATATTTT
CASSGAGGHLSGNTIYF
>.|TRBJ1-1|TRBV6-5|14|once
TGTGCCAGCAGTACACTCTTGGGGGGTACTGAAGCTTTCTTT
CASSTLLGGTEAFF
>TRBD1|TRBJ1-5|TRBV28|14|.
TGTGCCAGCAGTCCCAACAGGGGGCATCAGCCCCAGCATTTT
CASSPNRGHQPQHF
>TRBD1|TRBJ2-5|TRBV29-1|14|.
TGCAGCGTTGAACGACAGGGATTGGGAGAGACCCAGTACTTC
CSVERQGLGETQYF
>.|TRBJ1-1|TRBV7-9|13|once
TGTGCCAGCAGCTTAGGGGCAGGGACTGAAGCTTTCTTT
CASSLGAGTEAFF
>.|TRBJ1-1|TRBV9|15|.
TGTGCCAGCAACTCCATGGTCGGAAAGGAGGCTGAAGCTTTCTTT
CASNSMVGKEAEAFF
>TRBD2|TRBJ2-5|TRBV7-9|16|.
TGTGCCAGCAGCCTCCCTAAACTAGCGGCGTGGGAGACCCAGTACTTC
CASSLPKLAAWETQYF
>TRBD1|TRBJ1-1|TRBV10-3|13|.
TGTGCCATCAGGACAGGGGCGTACACTGAAGCTTTCTTT
CAIRTGAYTEAFF
>TRBD2|TRBJ2-1|TRBV10-3|13|.
TGTGCCATCCAAGCGGGAGGAGGGAATGAGCAGTTCTTC
CAIQAGGGNEQFF
>.|TRBJ2-2|TRBV10-3|16|.
TGTGCCATCAGTGAGTCGGGAGCGGAGTACACCGGGGAGCTGTTTTTT
CAISESGAEYTGELFF
>TRBD1|TRBJ1-1|TRBV9|13|.
TGTGCCAGCAGCGTTCGGACAGGGGGTGAAGCTTTCTTT
CASSVRTGGEAFF
>TRBD2|TRBJ2-1|TRBV5-1|15|.
TGCGCCAGCAGCTTGGTTAGCGGGTTTAACAATGAGCAGTTCTTC
CASSLVSGFNNEQFF
>.|TRBJ2-7|TRBV5-5|15|.
TGTGCCAGCAGCCTCGGGACAAAGGTAAACTACGAGCAGTACTTC
CASSLGTKVNYEQYF
>.|TRBJ1-1|TRBV30|13|.
TGTGCCTGGAGTGTACGGCAGGACACTGAAGCTTTCTTT
CAWSVRQDTEAFF
>TRBD2|TRBJ2-3|TRBV29-1|15|.
TGCAGCGTTGAGGGCGGGGGACTCCCCACAGATACGCAGTATTTT
CSVEGGGLPTDTQYF
>TRBD1|TRBJ2-1|TRBV2|14|.
TGTGCCAGCGAGGGGAGACAGGGCCTCAATGAGCAGTTCTTC
CASEGRQGLNEQFF
>.|TRBJ2-1|TRBV9|14|.
TGTGCCAGCAGCGTAAGTCCCCCACGGAATGAGCAGTTCTTC
CASSVSPPRNEQFF
>.|TRBJ1-4|TRBV18|14|.
TGTGCCAGCTCATTGCAGGGAGGGCATGAAAAACTGTTTTTT
CASSLQGGHEKLFF
>TRBD1|TRBJ2-5|TRBV29-1|13|.
TGCAGCGTAACGAGGGACAGTTTAGAGACCCAGTACTTC
CSVTRDSLETQYF
>.|TRBJ2-5|TRBV5-1|15|.
TGCGCCAGCAGCTGGACAGACGGGGAGAGGGAGACCCAGTACTTC
CASSWTDGERETQYF